This note documents a single TCR beta chain sequence. What it binds is not known. Across several immunoSEQ plates, the genomic DNA of each subset was split evenly. Some clones are missing from TCRdb's copy, which holds only in-frame ones; the method was immunoSEQ multiplex PCR. The sample gives about 2.5 million clones, about nine tenths of which show up once; about 0.41% is in the top ten. Germline trimming cut 6 bases from V and 4 bases from J; bases unmatched to any gene: 6. Germline V gene lookup returns CDR1 MDHEN and CDR2 SYDVKM. The CDR3 has 14 residues. The data originate from a study of shared clonotypes between healthy human individuals. Overall study results and limits: Non-shared clonotypes had lower generation probabilities than clonotypes shared by all four sorted-subset donors.

The sequencing sample was made of naive CD4+ T cells from PBMCs. The subset is: CD45RA+ positively selected. The rearrangement uses TRBV28 and TRBJ1-2; 9 bases line up with TRBD1. The receptor comes from a young man in good health. Some clones in this sample may be carry-over from other donors' samples. The CDR3 is CASRTQGAGYGYTF. In DNA, the CDR3 is TGTGCCAGCAGAACACAGGGGGCGGGCTATGGCTACACCTTC.